The text below deals with one T cell receptor (beta chain). What it binds is not known. Both 60 Vbeta primers and 13 Jbeta primers went into the PCR. Measured with immunoSEQ multiplex PCR; TCRdb has only the in-frame clones, and not every one. The data show about 120,000 clones, 77% seen once. These data belong to a study of cytomegalovirus exposure and HLA in healthy donors. Regarding the study as a whole: Generally TCR sequences proved uncommon, though certain public TCRs appeared in numerous donors. The records held CMV serostatus as the only immune exposure information.

The CDR3 is made up of 16 amino acids. The junction had 5 bases not matched to a gene; V was cut back by 1 base and J by 0 bases. Per the germline V gene, CDR1 is SGHAT and CDR2 is FQDESV (reference sequence). The sample was PBMCs. This receptor was obtained from a male donor in good health and CMV-seropositive. The chain uses TRBV11-1 and TRBJ2-5; 7 nucleotides line up with TRBD2. This CDR3 reads CASSLEAGVHQETQYF. The CDR3 bases are TGTGCCAGCAGCTTAGAGGCGGGGGTTCACCAAGAGACCCAGTACTTC.